Listed below are T cell receptor beta chains from one sample, sequenced in a study of cytomegalovirus exposure and HLA in healthy donors. Clones were sequenced by immunoSEQ multiplex PCR, and TCRdb holds only the in-frame ones, with some missing. The table records some 220,000 clones, 78% of them present only once. The sample comprised PBMCs. The receptor set was obtained from a boy between 5 and 17 years old in good health and CMV-seronegative. The CDR3 runs from the conserved cysteine through the conserved F or W. The order of the fields is V gene, D gene, clone size, J gene, CDR3 DNA, CDR3 protein. A D gene is named only where the DNA matches it firmly. Clone size, where shown, is once, few, many, or a class for clones that have expanded.

>TRBV2|NA|once|TRBJ2-5
TGTGCCAGCAGATTGACAGGTGTACAAGAGACCCAGTACTTC
CASRLTGVQETQYF
>TRBV2|TRBD1|NA|TRBJ1-1
TGTGCCAGCATAAGGGACAGGAACACTGAAGCTTTCTTT
CASIRDRNTEAFF
>TRBV19|TRBD1|NA|TRBJ1-6
TGTGCCAGTACTCCAAGAAGGGACAGGGGTTATAATTCACCCCTCCACTTT
CASTPRRDRGYNSPLHF
>TRBV5-1|TRBD2|NA|TRBJ2-1
TGCGCCAGCAGCGCCCGGACTAGCGGGGGGATGTCCTACAATGAGCAGTTCTTC
CASSARTSGGMSYNEQFF
>TRBV27|NA|NA|TRBJ2-3
TGTGCCAGCAGTGTATGGAGCAGGGGAGATACGCAGTATTTT
CASSVWSRGDTQYF
>TRBV19|TRBD1|NA|TRBJ1-3
TGTGCCACTTCCGACAGGGCTGGAAACACCATATATTTT
CATSDRAGNTIYF
>TRBV6-6|TRBD1|NA|TRBJ2-3
TGTGCCAGCAGACATCCGGGACAGGGAACAGATACGCAGTATTTT
CASRHPGQGTDTQYF
>TRBV5-1|TRBD1|NA|TRBJ2-1
TGCGCCAGCAGCCTACACCCGGGACAGGGGCCGGTCAATGAGCAGTTCTTC
CASSLHPGQGPVNEQFF
>TRBV5-1|TRBD1|NA|TRBJ1-1
TGCGCCAGCAAAGGACAGGGTTCAAACACTGAAGCTTTCTTT
CASKGQGSNTEAFF
>TRBV18|TRBD2|once|TRBJ2-7
TGTGCCAGCTCACTACCGGGACTAGCGCGGGAGGGGCAGTACTTC
CASSLPGLAREGQYF
>TRBV11-3|TRBD2|NA|TRBJ2-1
TGTGCCAGCAGCTCTCTAGCGGGTATGGATGAGCAGTTCTTC
CASSSLAGMDEQFF
>TRBV2|TRBD1|NA|TRBJ2-7
TGTGCCAGCAGTGAAGGTCTAGGCGATGGACAGGGAATCTACGAGCAGTACTTC
CASSEGLGDGQGIYEQYF
>TRBV7-8|TRBD1|few|TRBJ1-2
TGTGCCAGCAGCTTAGCGGGGGACAGGCAAGCGGTCATCTATGGCTACACCTTC
CASSLAGDRQAVIYGYTF
>TRBV5-1|TRBD2|NA|TRBJ2-7
TGCGCCAGCAGCCCGTTAGTAGCGGGAGTCTACGAGCAGTACTTC
CASSPLVAGVYEQYF
>TRBV6-5|TRBD2|once|TRBJ2-2
TGTGCCAGCAGTTGGCTAGCGGGAGACACCGGGGAGCTGTTTTTT
CASSWLAGDTGELFF
>TRBV30|NA|once|TRBJ1-1
TGTGCCTGGACCTACAGGTCGTCGACTTTCTTT
CAWTYRSSTFF
>TRBV19|NA|NA|TRBJ1-2
TGTGCCAGTAGAGCCGGGACAATTCTTCGCTACACCTTC
CASRAGTILRYTF
>TRBV4-1|TRBD2|few|TRBJ2-1
TGCGCCAGCAGCCTGCCGGGGACTAGCGGGAGAGGAAGGAATGAGCAGTTCTTC
CASSLPGTSGRGRNEQFF
>TRBV19|NA|NA|TRBJ1-6
TGTGCCAGTAAAACAGGGCCCAGCTCCTATAATTCACCCCTCCACTTT
CASKTGPSSYNSPLHF
>TRBV4-1|TRBD2|NA|TRBJ2-1
TGCGCCAGCAGCCAAGGTGGCAGCGGGAGGGGTAATGAGCAGTTCTTC
CASSQGGSGRGNEQFF
>TRBV6-5|NA|NA|TRBJ2-7
TGTGCCAGCAGTTACAGGGGCCCCTACGAGCAGTACTTC
CASSYRGPYEQYF
>TRBV19|TRBD1|few|TRBJ1-6
TGTGCCAGTAGTATAAGGGACAGCACAAATTCACCCCTCCACTTT
CASSIRDSTNSPLHF
>TRBV2|NA|NA|TRBJ2-3
TGTGCCAGCAGTGACCAGTACAGGACATTGACGCAGTATTTT
CASSDQYRTLTQYF
>TRBV6-6|TRBD1|NA|TRBJ1-2
TGTGCCAGCAGTTTTGAAGGGACAGTACGGGGCTACACCTTC
CASSFEGTVRGYTF
>TRBV30|NA|NA|TRBJ1-3
TGTGCCTGGAGTGTGGGACACTCTGGAAACACCATATATTTT
CAWSVGHSGNTIYF
>TRBV5-1|TRBD2|few|TRBJ2-1
TGCGCCAGCAGCCCCCACCGCGGACTAGCGGGAGACCGGGGGAATGAGCAGTTCTTC
CASSPHRGLAGDRGNEQFF
>TRBV12-5|NA|NA|TRBJ1-1
TGTGCTAGTGGTATCGGGGGGGGCGAAGCTTTCTTT
CASGIGGGEAFF
>TRBV2|NA|once|TRBJ1-1
TGTGCCAGCGACAGTAGATCGAACACTGAAGCTTTCTTT
CASDSRSNTEAFF
>TRBV2|NA|few|TRBJ2-7
TGTGCCAGCAGTGAACTTTACGGGGACTACGAGCAGTACTTC
CASSELYGDYEQYF
>TRBV5-5|NA|NA|TRBJ2-3
TGTGCCAGCAGACTCTTCGATTGGGTGGGGAGATCAGATACGCAGTATTTT
CASRLFDWVGRSDTQYF
>TRBV18|NA|once|TRBJ2-3
TGTGCCAGCTCAGGTCATCCGCTCGGGGAAGGAACAAGCGGCACAGATACGCAGTATTTT
CASSGHPLGEGTSGTDTQYF
>TRBV9|TRBD1|NA|TRBJ1-1
TGTGCCAGCAGCGCTGATTCCGGGACAGGGGAAATGAACACTGAAGCTTTCTTT
CASSADSGTGEMNTEAFF
>TRBV5-1|NA|NA|TRBJ1-4
TGCGCCAGCACCTCAGGGTGGACTAATGAAAAACTGTTTTTT
CASTSGWTNEKLFF